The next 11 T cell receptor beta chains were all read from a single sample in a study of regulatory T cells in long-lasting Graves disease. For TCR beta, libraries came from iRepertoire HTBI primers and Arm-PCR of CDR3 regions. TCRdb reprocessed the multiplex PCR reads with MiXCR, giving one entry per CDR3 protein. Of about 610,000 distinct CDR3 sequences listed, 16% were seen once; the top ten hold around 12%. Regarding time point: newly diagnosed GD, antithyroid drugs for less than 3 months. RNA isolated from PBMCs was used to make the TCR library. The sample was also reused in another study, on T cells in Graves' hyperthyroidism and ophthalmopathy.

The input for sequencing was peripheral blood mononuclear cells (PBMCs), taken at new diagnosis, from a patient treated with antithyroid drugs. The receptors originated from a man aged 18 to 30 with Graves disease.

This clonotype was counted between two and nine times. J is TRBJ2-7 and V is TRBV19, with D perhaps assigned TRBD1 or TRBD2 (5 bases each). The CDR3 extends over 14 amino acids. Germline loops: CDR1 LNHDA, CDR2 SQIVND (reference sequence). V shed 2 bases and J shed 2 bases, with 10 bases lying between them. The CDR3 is CASSISGDPYEQYF. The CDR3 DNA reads TGTGCCAGTAGTATATCCGGGGACCCCTACGAGCAGTACTTC.

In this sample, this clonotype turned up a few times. The CDR3 DNA is TGCAGTGCTAGAGATCGAAGGACAGGGGAACACGAGCAGTACTTC. As protein: CSARDRRTGEHEQYF. The chain joins TRBV20-1 to TRBJ2-7; TRBD1 matches 9 bases. This CDR3 has 15 residues. CDR1 and CDR2 (germline): DFQATT, SNEGSKA (reference sequence). Trimming took 0 bases from V and 5 from J; bases not matched to a gene: 8.

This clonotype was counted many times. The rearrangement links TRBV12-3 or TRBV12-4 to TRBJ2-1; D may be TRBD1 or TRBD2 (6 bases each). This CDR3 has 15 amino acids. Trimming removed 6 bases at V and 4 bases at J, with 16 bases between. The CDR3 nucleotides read TGTGCCAGCAGCAACGTGGGGGGCAGTTACAATGAGCAGTTCTTC. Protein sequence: CASSNVGGSYNEQFF.

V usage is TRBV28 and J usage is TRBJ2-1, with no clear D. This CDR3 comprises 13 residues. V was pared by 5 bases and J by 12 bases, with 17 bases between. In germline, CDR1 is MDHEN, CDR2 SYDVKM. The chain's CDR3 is CASSRFPSSGQFF. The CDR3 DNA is TGTGCCAGCAGTCGCTTCCCCAGTTCTGGGCAGTTCTTC. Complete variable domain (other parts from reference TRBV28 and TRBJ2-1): DVKVTQSSRYLVKRTGEKVFLECVQDMDHENMFWYRQDPGLGLRLIYFSYDVKMKEKGDIPEGYSVSREKKERFSLILESASTNQTSMYLCASSRFPSSGQFFGPGTRLTVL.

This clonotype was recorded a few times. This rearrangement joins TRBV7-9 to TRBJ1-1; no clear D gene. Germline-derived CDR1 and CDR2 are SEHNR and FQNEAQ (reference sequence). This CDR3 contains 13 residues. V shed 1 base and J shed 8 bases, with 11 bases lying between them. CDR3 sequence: CASSLVFPGEAFF. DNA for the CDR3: TGTGCCAGCAGCTTAGTATTTCCGGGGGAAGCTTTCTTT.

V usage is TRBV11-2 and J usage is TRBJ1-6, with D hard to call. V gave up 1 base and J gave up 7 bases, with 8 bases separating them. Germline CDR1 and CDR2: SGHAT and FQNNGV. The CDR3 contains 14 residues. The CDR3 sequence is CASSLGFGNSPLHF. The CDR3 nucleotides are TGTGCCAGCAGCTTAGGTTTCGGGAATTCACCCCTCCACTTT. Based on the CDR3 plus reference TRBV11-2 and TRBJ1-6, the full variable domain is EAGVAQSPRYKIIEKRQSVAFWCNPISGHATLYWYQQILGQGPKLLIQFQNNGVVDDSQLPKDRFSAERLKGVDSTLKIQPAKLEDSAVYLCASSLGFGNSPLHFGNGTRLTVT.

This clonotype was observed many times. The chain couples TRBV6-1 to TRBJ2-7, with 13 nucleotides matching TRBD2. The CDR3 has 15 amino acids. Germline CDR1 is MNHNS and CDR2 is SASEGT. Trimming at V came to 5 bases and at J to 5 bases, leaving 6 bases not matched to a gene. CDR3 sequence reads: CASSPRTSGRDEQYF. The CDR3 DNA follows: TGTGCCAGCAGTCCAAGGACTAGCGGGAGAGACGAGCAGTACTTC.

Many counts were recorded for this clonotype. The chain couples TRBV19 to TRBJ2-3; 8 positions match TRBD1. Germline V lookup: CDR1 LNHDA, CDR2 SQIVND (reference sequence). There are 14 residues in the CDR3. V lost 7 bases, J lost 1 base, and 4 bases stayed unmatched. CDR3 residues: CASTPTGGTDTQYF. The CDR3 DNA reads TGTGCCAGTACCCCGACAGGGGGCACAGATACGCAGTATTTT.

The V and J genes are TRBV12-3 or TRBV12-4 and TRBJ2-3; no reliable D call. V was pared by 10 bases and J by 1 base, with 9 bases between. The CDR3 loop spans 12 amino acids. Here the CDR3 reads CATHQGTDTQYF. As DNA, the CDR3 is TGTGCCACCCACCAGGGCACAGATACGCAGTATTTT.

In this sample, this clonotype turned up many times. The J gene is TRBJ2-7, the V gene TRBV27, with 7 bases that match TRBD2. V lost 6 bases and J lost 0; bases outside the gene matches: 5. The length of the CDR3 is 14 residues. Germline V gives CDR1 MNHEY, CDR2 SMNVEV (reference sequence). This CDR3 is CASSFGGSSYEQYF. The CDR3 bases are TGTGCCAGCAGCTTCGGCGGGAGCTCCTACGAGCAGTACTTC.

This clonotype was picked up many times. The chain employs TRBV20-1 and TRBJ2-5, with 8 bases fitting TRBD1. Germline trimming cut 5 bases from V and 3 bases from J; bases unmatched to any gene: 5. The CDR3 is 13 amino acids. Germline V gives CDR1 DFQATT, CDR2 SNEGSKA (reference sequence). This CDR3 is CSARQGFEETQYF. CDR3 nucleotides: TGCAGTGCTCGACAGGGGTTCGAAGAGACCCAGTACTTC.